A single sample gave rise to the 26 T cell receptor beta chains below, sequenced in a study of T cell responses to AZD1222 COVID-19 vaccine (dated by TCRdb to the early 2020s). The label giving this sample's time point can be read as: baseline before first vaccination. Explained via the paper, the treatment or condition label denotes: meningococcal conjugate vaccine given as trial control. The library was made by the immunoSEQ multiplex PCR assay. TCRdb retrieved this table from immuneACCESS and kept in-frame rearrangements only. Not all clones are present; in checked studies, unresolved V genes account for under half, and no reason is known for the remainder. This sample gives approximately 60,000 clones in total; more than 80% of them show up just once. Clones ranked in the top ten supply roughly 19% of the sample. Source: peripheral blood, taken on day 0 of MenACWY control vaccination. The receptors here all came from an adult in good health.

The chain uses TRBV29-1 and TRBJ2-3, with D unclear. The length of the CDR3 is 14 residues. Trimming pared 1 base from V and 5 bases from J, leaving 13 bases between. Germline CDR1 SQVTM, CDR2 ANQGSEA. The CDR3 here is CSVEGGRLGDTQYF. CDR3 coding DNA: TGCAGCGTTGAAGGTGGCAGACTCGGAGATACGCAGTATTTT.

This chain connects TRBV19 to TRBJ1-4; D is undetermined. CDR3 length: 14 amino acids. The ends were cut back, 2 bases at V and 2 bases at J, with 6 bases in the middle. The V gene's germline CDR1 is LNHDA and CDR2 SQIVND (reference sequence). In nucleotides, the CDR3 is TGTGCCAGTAGTATATCAAGGACTAATGAAAAACTGTTTTTT. Amino acids: CASSISRTNEKLFF.

This clone was picked up one time. The chain carries TRBV28 and TRBJ2-3; D gene unclear. V was trimmed by 6 bases and J by 0 bases, leaving 10 bases between them. Germline CDR1 and CDR2: MDHEN and SYDVKM. CDR3 length: 14 residues. The CDR3 region is CASSNVPSTDTQYF. In DNA form, the CDR3 reads TGTGCCAGCAGCAACGTTCCTAGCACAGATACGCAGTATTTT.

A single count supports this clone. The V gene is TRBV30, the J gene TRBJ2-5; D is unresolved. The CDR3 extends over 13 amino acids. Trimming left V 4 bases short and J 1 base short, with 10 bases between. Germline loops: CDR1 GTSNPN, CDR2 SVGIG (reference sequence). The CDR3 bases are TGTGCCTGGAACCGCCCAACCCAAGAGACCCAGTACTTC. Encoded protein: CAWNRPTQETQYF.

The genes are TRBV5-1 and TRBJ1-1; TRBD1 is a possible D gene (6 bases). CDR1 and CDR2 from the germline V gene are SGHRS and YFSETQ. The germline V and J ends were trimmed by 4 bases and 2 bases, with 15 bases remaining between them. The CDR3 covers 15 residues. The CDR3 sequence: CASSPWTASNTEAFF. In DNA form, the CDR3 reads TGCGCCAGCAGCCCCTGGACAGCTTCCAACACTGAAGCTTTCTTT.

J is TRBJ1-3 and V is TRBV5-1; 8 positions match TRBD1. The CDR3 covers 14 residues. The trim removed 1 base at V and 6 bases at J, leaving 3 bases unmatched. The germline V gene has CDR1 SGHRS and CDR2 YFSETQ. The CDR3 reads CASSLQTGENTIYF. For the CDR3, the DNA is TGCGCCAGCAGCTTGCAGACAGGGGAAAACACCATATATTTT.

This rearrangement joins TRBV3-1 (or the pseudogene TRBV3-2) to TRBJ2-7; D is ambiguous. The germline V and J ends were trimmed by 4 bases and 7 bases, with 17 bases remaining between them. The CDR3 length is 14 residues. Germline V gene sequence: CDR1 LGHDT, CDR2 YNNKEL (reference sequence). CDR3 sequence reads: CASSLRAPWIEQYF. The CDR3, as DNA: TGTGCCAGCAGCCTCCGGGCCCCTTGGATAGAGCAGTACTTC.

The chain recombines TRBV18 with TRBJ1-2, with D unclear. Germline V gene sequence: CDR1 KGHSH, CDR2 LQKENI. The V and J ends lost 3 bases and 5 bases respectively, with 16 bases between them. This CDR3 has 15 amino acids. CDR3 coding DNA: TGTGCCAGCTCACCCAATTCCCGGGAAGTGTATGGCTACACCTTC. The encoded protein is CASSPNSREVYGYTF.

The chain recombines TRBV28 with TRBJ2-5, with 9 bases matching TRBD1. Germline lookup yields CDR1 MDHEN and CDR2 SYDVKM. Trimming took 10 bases from V and 4 from J; bases not matched to a gene: 4. The CDR3 length is 12 residues. CDR3 nucleotide sequence: TGTGCCATCCGGACAGGGGCAGAGACCCAGTACTTC. Amino acid sequence: CAIRTGAETQYF.

The chain employs TRBV27 and TRBJ1-1; unclear D gene. The CDR3 sequence is 11 residues long. Germline assignment: CDR1 MNHEY and CDR2 SMNVEV (reference sequence). Trimming took 4 bases from V and 5 from J, leaving 5 bases between them. The CDR3 sequence is CASSSSTEAFF. CDR3 coding DNA: TGTGCCAGCAGTTCCTCTACTGAAGCTTTCTTT.

The rearrangement joins TRBV27 to TRBJ2-2; 9 nucleotides align to TRBD2. The CDR3 has 14 residues. The V segment lost 6 bases and the J segment 4 bases; nucleotides outside the gene matches: 3. Germline loops: CDR1 MNHEY, CDR2 SMNVEV (reference sequence). Here the CDR3 DNA reads TGTGCCAGCAGGGGCGGGAGGGGCACCGGGGAGCTGTTTTTT. Its translation: CASRGGRGTGELFF.

The chain has TRBV30 and TRBJ2-5; D not certain. The germline V and J ends were trimmed by 1 base and 4 bases, with 13 bases remaining between them. Germline CDR1 is GTSNPN and CDR2 is SVGIG (reference sequence). CDR3 size: 14 residues. Written as DNA, the CDR3 is TGTGCCTGGAGTGCGTCAGGCGTTCGAGAGACCCAGTACTTC. Protein: CAWSASGVRETQYF.

V gene TRBV11-2 combines with J gene TRBJ1-1; TRBD1 might be the D (5 bases). The CDR3 is 11 amino acids. Germline CDR1 is SGHAT and CDR2 is FQNNGV. V was shortened by 3 bases and J by 10 bases, with 9 bases between the two germline ends. CDR3 nucleotides: TGTGCCAGCAGCTTGACGGGGGGAGCTTTCTTT. Translation: CASSLTGGAFF. Supplemented by reference TRBV11-2 and TRBJ1-1, the full variable domain reads EAGVAQSPRYKIIEKRQSVAFWCNPISGHATLYWYQQILGQGPKLLIQFQNNGVVDDSQLPKDRFSAERLKGVDSTLKIQPAKLEDSAVYLCASSLTGGAFFGQGTRLTVV.

This chain links TRBV6-2 or TRBV6-3 with TRBJ2-7; no clear D. Between the trimmed V and J ends, which lost 2 bases and 3 bases, there was a span of 14 bases. There are 15 residues in the CDR3. Per germline, CDR1 MNHEY and CDR2 SVGEGT. The CDR3 nucleotides read TGTGCCAGCAGTTACCCACGACTCAATATCTACGAGCAGTACTTC. Translation gives CASSYPRLNIYEQYF.

The rearrangement joins TRBV19 to TRBJ1-5; possible D gene TRBD1, 6 bases. This CDR3 spans 15 amino acids. The V and J ends lost 1 base and 3 bases respectively, with 10 bases between them. Germline CDR1 reads LNHDA; CDR2 reads SQIVND (reference sequence). DNA for the CDR3: TGTGCCAGTAGTATAGGTTGGGGGGCCAATCAGCCCCAGCATTTT. Encoded protein: CASSIGWGANQPQHF.

V is TRBV7-9 and J is TRBJ1-5; a weak D match, TRBD1 (6 bases). The CDR3 covers 16 residues. Germline V gene lookup returns CDR1 SEHNR and CDR2 FQNEAQ (reference sequence). V was shortened by 1 base and J by 3 bases, with 13 bases between the two germline ends. The CDR3 coding sequence is TGTGCCAGCAGCTTAGGGGCAGGGACACACAATCAGCCCCAGCATTTT. Its translation: CASSLGAGTHNQPQHF.

The sample holds a few counts of this clone. The rearrangement joins TRBV9 to TRBJ1-5; TRBD1 might be the D (5 bases). Trimming shortened V by 4 bases and J by 4 bases, and 15 bases separated the two germline ends. Germline V gene sequence: CDR1 SGDLS, CDR2 YYNGEE. CDR3 length equals 15 residues. The CDR3 sequence is CASSPFTGSNQPQHF. In nucleotides, the CDR3 is TGTGCCAGCAGCCCATTTACAGGTTCAAATCAGCCCCAGCATTTT. Combining the CDR3 with reference TRBV9 and TRBJ1-5 gives the whole variable domain DSGVTQTPKHLITATGQRVTLRCSPRSGDLSVYWYQQSLDQGLQFLIQYYNGEERAKGNILERFSAQQFPDLHSELNLSSLELGDSALYFCASSPFTGSNQPQHFGDGTRLSIL.

The V call is TRBV28, the J call TRBJ2-1; possibly TRBD2 for D (7 bases). This CDR3 is 16 amino acids long. Trimming took off 5 bases at V and 1 base at J, with 15 bases between the two ends. From germline, CDR1 is MDHEN and CDR2 SYDVKM. The CDR3 region has the DNA TGTGCCAGCAGTCTTGCGGGGGCTCCTTCCTACAATGAGCAGTTCTTC. Translating gives CASSLAGAPSYNEQFF.

The chain has TRBV19 and TRBJ1-3; D not resolved. The V end was cut by 1 base, the J end by 0 bases, with 7 bases between. The CDR3 sequence is 15 residues long. Germline V gives CDR1 LNHDA, CDR2 SQIVND (reference sequence). The CDR3 nucleotides read TGTGCCAGTAGTATAGTTCGATCCTCTGGAAACACCATATATTTT. Its protein is CASSIVRSSGNTIYF. Drawing the rest from reference TRBV19 and TRBJ1-3, the complete variable domain is DGGITQSPKYLFRKEGQNVTLSCEQNLNHDAMYWYRQDPGQGLRLIYYSQIVNDFQKGDIAEGYSVSREKKESFPLTVTSAQKNPTAFYLCASSIVRSSGNTIYFGEGSWLTVV.

This chain uses TRBV3-1 (or the pseudogene TRBV3-2) with TRBJ1-6; D unclear. V was pared by 1 base and J by 10 bases, with 14 bases between. Germline V gene data show CDR1 as LGHDT and CDR2 as YNNKEL (reference sequence). This CDR3 contains 15 residues. The CDR3 region is CASSQASAGGSPLHF. For the CDR3, the DNA is TGTGCCAGCAGCCAAGCCTCGGCTGGTGGCTCACCCCTCCACTTT.

The chain has TRBV7-2 and TRBJ2-2, with 9 bases matching TRBD1. V gave up 5 bases and J gave up 3 bases; unmatched junction bases: 7. The CDR3 totals 16 residues. CDR1 is SGHTA and CDR2 is FQGNSA in the germline V gene. CDR3 nucleotides: TGTGCCAGCAGCGTCCGACAGGGGGAGGACACCGGGGAGCTGTTTTTT. This codes for CASSVRQGEDTGELFF.

V is TRBV27 and J is TRBJ1-2; 7 bases align to TRBD1. This CDR3 region has 15 residues. Trimming at V came to 0 bases and at J to 3 bases, leaving 4 bases not matched to a gene. Germline V gene sequence: CDR1 MNHEY, CDR2 SMNVEV (reference sequence). CDR3 residues: CASSLSARGDYGYTF. The CDR3 DNA is TGTGCCAGCAGTTTATCTGCCAGGGGGGACTATGGCTACACCTTC.

The chain carries TRBV24-1 and TRBJ2-1; TRBD1 agrees at 7 bases. Unmatched junction bases numbered 5, after V lost 3 bases and J lost 1 base. The CDR3 has 16 amino acids. Germline lookup yields CDR1 KGHDR and CDR2 SFDVKD. CDR3: CATSDNRGLSYNEQFF. The DNA for the CDR3 is TGTGCCACCAGTGATAACAGGGGCCTTTCCTACAATGAGCAGTTCTTC.

V and J are TRBV9 and TRBJ2-3; 12 bases fit TRBD1. Germline CDR1 is SGDLS and CDR2 is YYNGEE. This CDR3 region has 18 residues. V shed 3 bases and J 2 bases; nucleotides not matched to a gene: 10. The CDR3 nucleotides read TGTGCCAGCAGCGCCGGGACAGGGGGCGGGTGGACCACAGATACGCAGTATTTT. Its protein is CASSAGTGGGWTTDTQYF.

V is TRBV11-1 and J is TRBJ2-5; 10 bases are shared with TRBD1. Germline CDR1 is SGHAT and CDR2 is FQDESV (reference sequence). With 5 bases clipped from V and 1 base from J, the junction kept 4 bases outside the gene matches. The CDR3 runs 15 residues. The CDR3 DNA is TGTGCCAGCAGCAGGGGGACAGGGGCCCAAGAGACCCAGTACTTC. Its protein product is CASSRGTGAQETQYF.

The gene calls are TRBV27 and TRBJ1-5; 7 nucleotides line up with TRBD1. The CDR3 loop spans 15 amino acids. The germline gives CDR1 MNHEY, CDR2 SMNVEV (reference sequence). V lost 8 bases to trimming and J lost 1 base; unmatched junction nucleotides: 8. Here the CDR3 DNA reads TGTGCCAGCGGCTGGACAGGACTAAGCAATCAGCCCCAGCATTTT. Protein: CASGWTGLSNQPQHF.